This T cell receptor (beta chain) was captured by sequencing in a study of shared clonotypes between healthy human individuals. The study's findings and limits: Non-shared clonotypes displayed generation probabilities falling below those of clonotypes present in all four donors.

Replicate PCRs for sorted subsets used roughly 200 ng DNA; this equaled 30,000 to 35,000 T cell genomes. Clones were sequenced by immunoSEQ multiplex PCR, and TCRdb holds only the in-frame ones, with some missing. The sample has over a million clones, approximately 76% seen once; the top ten hold about 1.5%. Notes on this clone: Its antigen remains unidentified.

The sample was memory CD4+ T cells sorted from blood. The subset is: CD45RA-negative fraction. The TCR comes from a man younger than 35 in good health.

The DNA of the CDR3 is TGTGCCAGCAGTGACTGGAGCTCTGGGGCCAACGTCCTGACTTTC. This encodes CASSDWSSGANVLTF. This chain uses TRBV6-1 with TRBJ2-6; D not certain. The germline CDR1 and CDR2 sequences are MNHNS and SASEGT. The CDR3 totals 15 residues. Trimming removed 3 bases from V and 0 bases from J, with 6 bases in between.